The present T cell receptor beta chain was sequenced within a study of cytomegalovirus exposure and HLA in healthy donors. Every donor was a healthy person donating bone marrow. Trimming removed 1 base at V and 6 bases at J, with 16 bases between. The germline V gene encodes CDR1 SGHTA and CDR2 FQGNSA. The CDR3 contains 16 residues. In the PCR, 60 Vbeta and 13 Jbeta primers were used. Method: immunoSEQ multiplex PCR; TCRdb's copy keeps in-frame clones and lacks some. This table holds roughly 150,000 clones, 73% found once. This receptor was taken from a woman aged 18-35 years in good health and CMV-seropositive. The chain combines TRBV7-2 with TRBJ2-1; D perhaps matches TRBD2 (5 bases). Sequencing was carried out using PBMCs. Written as DNA, the CDR3 is TGTGCCAGCAGCTTAGGTTCAGCAAGAGGGATCAATGAGCAGTTCTTC. Protein sequence: CASSLGSARGINEQFF.